This T cell receptor (beta chain) derives from a study of Graves' ophthalmopathy and Graves' hyperthyroidism. This clonotype has at least ten counts. RNA served as the template for amplifying TCR beta CDR3 regions. In the first round, RT-PCR was carried out with HTBI primers, and a multiplex PCR formed the second round. MiXCR, applied by TCRdb to the multiplex PCR reads, yields one record per CDR3 protein. The sample holds about 420,000 distinct CDR3 sequences, roughly 21% seen once. V lost 5 bases to trimming and J lost 8 bases; unmatched junction nucleotides: 8. The germline CDR1 and CDR2 sequences are MNHEY and SMNVEV (reference sequence). The CDR3 runs to 13 residues. Other autoimmune diseases, uncontrolled infections, pregnancy or lactation ruled patients out of participation.

The specimen was peripheral blood. The clonotype originates from a woman younger than 35 with stable Graves' hyperthyroidism. This chain uses TRBV27 with TRBJ1-2, with 7 bases that match TRBD1. CDR3 sequence: CASSNRGGGGYTF. CDR3 DNA sequence: TGTGCCAGCAGTAACAGGGGTGGAGGGGGCTACACCTTC.